The 21 T cell receptor beta chains below come from one sample, sequenced in a study of OX40 agonist ivuxolimab in advanced cancers. Clones were sequenced by immunoSEQ multiplex PCR, and TCRdb holds only the in-frame ones, with some missing. The data show about 90,000 clones, with 70% to 90% seen just once and roughly 1.4% held by the top ten. Sequenced here: CD4+ or CD8+ T cells sorted from blood, sampled in a trial of the OX40 agonist ivuxolimab. Receptor source: an adult with an advanced solid tumor such as melanoma, head and neck, liver or kidney cancer.

The CDR3 DNA sequence: TGTGCCAGCAGCGACGGGACATCAACGGGGGAGCAGTACTTC. Protein product: CASSDGTSTGEQYF. The V gene is TRBV7-3, the J gene TRBJ2-7; possible D gene TRBD1, 6 bases. V was cut by 5 bases and J by 7 bases, with 18 bases left in between. This CDR3 region has 14 residues. The germline V gene has CDR1 SGHTA and CDR2 FQGTGA. The full variable domain, with the rest looked up from reference TRBV7-3 and TRBJ2-7, is GAGVSQTPSNKVTEKGKYVELRCDPISGHTALYWYRQSLGQGPEFLIYFQGTGAADDSGLPNDRFFAVRPEGSVSTLKIQRTERGDSAVYLCASSDGTSTGEQYFGPGTRLTVT.

The rearrangement uses TRBV7-2 and TRBJ2-3; 10 bases align to TRBD1. The CDR3 totals 17 residues. Looked up from germline, CDR1 is SGHTA and CDR2 is FQGNSA. With 4 bases clipped from V and 0 bases from J, the junction kept 7 bases outside the gene matches. The CDR3 DNA sequence: TGTGCCAGCAGCTCACCTTGGGACAGGGGAAGCACAGATACGCAGTATTTT. Translating it yields CASSSPWDRGSTDTQYF.

The table lists this clone with a few counts. V is TRBV11-2 and J is TRBJ1-4; D not certain. Germline CDR1 SGHAT, CDR2 FQNNGV. Trimming stripped 5 bases from V and 5 bases from J, with 18 bases between. The CDR3 is 16 amino acids. The CDR3 sequence: CASSPQTGLKNEKLFF. DNA for the CDR3: TGTGCCAGCAGCCCCCAGACGGGATTGAAAAATGAAAAACTGTTTTTT.

The V and J genes are TRBV18 and TRBJ2-2, with TRBD2 matching 12 bases. Germline V gives CDR1 KGHSH, CDR2 LQKENI. The length of the CDR3 is 18 residues. V was clipped by 1 base and J by 3 bases; unmatched bases: 6. The CDR3: CASSPQTSGSLYTGELFF. The CDR3 DNA reads TGTGCCAGCTCACCACAGACTAGCGGGAGCCTATACACCGGGGAGCTGTTTTTT.

This chain joins TRBV9 and TRBJ1-1, with a possible D match to TRBD1 (5 bases). Trimming stripped 5 bases from V and 5 bases from J, with 16 bases between. CDR1 is SGDLS and CDR2 is YYNGEE in the germline V gene. CDR3 length equals 14 residues. The CDR3: CASSWGTEETEAFF. CDR3 DNA: TGTGCCAGCAGTTGGGGGACTGAAGAGACTGAAGCTTTCTTT.

In this sample, this clone turned up once. The chain couples TRBV5-1 to TRBJ2-5; 10 bases match TRBD1. J lost 5 bases, V lost 4 bases, and 8 bases had no gene match. Germline V gives CDR1 SGHRS, CDR2 YFSETQ. The CDR3 totals 15 residues. The DNA for the CDR3 is TGCGCCAGCAGCGGGGGACAGGGGCACGGGGAGACCCAGTACTTC. It yields the protein CASSGGQGHGETQYF.

This sequence joins TRBV28 and TRBJ2-4; D could derive from TRBD1 or TRBD2 (5 bases each). Germline CDR1 is MDHEN and CDR2 is SYDVKM. With 4 bases removed from V and 9 bases from J, the gap between germline ends came to 19 bases. This CDR3 spans 15 amino acids. The CDR3 DNA reads TGTGCCAGCAGTTCCGCCCCCCCAAGTGGGGGCATTCAGTACTTC. The encoded protein is CASSSAPPSGGIQYF.

The chain uses TRBV7-2 and TRBJ2-3, with D tentatively TRBD1 (6 bases). The CDR3 loop spans 15 amino acids. The germline gives CDR1 SGHTA, CDR2 FQGNSA. V lost 0 bases to trimming and J lost 0 bases, with 7 bases between them. In nucleotides, the CDR3 is TGTGCCAGCAGCTTAGCGGGACATAGCACAGATACGCAGTATTTT. As protein: CASSLAGHSTDTQYF.

The chain has TRBV9 and TRBJ2-1, with D possibly matching TRBD2 (6 bases). V lost 0 bases, J lost 6 bases, and 10 bases lay in between. Germline CDR1 and CDR2: SGDLS and YYNGEE. The CDR3 is made up of 14 amino acids. This CDR3 reads CASSVVLGGNEQFF. In DNA form, the CDR3 reads TGTGCCAGCAGCGTAGTCCTGGGGGGCAATGAGCAGTTCTTC.

The CDR3 region is CATASGGAGTDTQYF. CDR3 sequence (DNA): TGTGCCACCGCCTCGGGGGGGGCGGGGACAGATACGCAGTATTTT. The rearrangement uses TRBV25-1 and TRBJ2-3; 8 positions match TRBD2. The CDR3 covers 15 residues. Losses at the gene ends were 10 bases for V and 3 bases for J; bases not matched to a gene: 12. Germline assignment: CDR1 MGHDK and CDR2 SYGVNS.

CDR3 amino acids: CASSTTGVTEAFF. The CDR3, as DNA: TGTGCCAGCAGCACGACAGGGGTGACTGAAGCTTTCTTT. The gene calls are TRBV7-9 and TRBJ1-1, with TRBD1 identical over 8 bases. The CDR3 is 13 residues long. CDR1 is SEHNR, CDR2 FQNEAQ, per germline (reference sequence). V lost 5 bases to trimming and J lost 5 bases; unmatched junction nucleotides: 4.

V is TRBV9 and J is TRBJ1-3, with 7 bases identical to TRBD1. With V trimmed by 3 bases and J by 2 bases, 8 bases remained unmatched. CDR1 and CDR2 from the germline V gene are SGDLS and YYNGEE. The CDR3 contains 16 residues. CDR3 bases: TGTGCCAGCAGCGCGTTTAGGGACAGCCCTGGAAACACCATATATTTT. Its translation is CASSAFRDSPGNTIYF.

This chain's CDR3 is CASSLAGGPVDTQYF. The DNA of the CDR3 is TGTGCCAGCAGCTTAGCGGGAGGTCCGGTAGATACGCAGTATTTT. The chain links TRBV7-3 to TRBJ2-3, with 8 bases identical to TRBD2. Germline CDR1 and CDR2: SGHTA and FQGTGA. V was clipped by 2 bases and J by 5 bases; unmatched bases: 6. The CDR3 has 15 residues.

In this sample, this clone turned up a few times. The chain has TRBV6-1 and TRBJ1-4; possible D gene TRBD1, 6 bases. Germline values: CDR1 MNHNS, CDR2 SASEGT. There are 16 residues in the CDR3. The V end was cut by 3 bases, the J end by 8 bases, with 19 bases between. This chain's CDR3 is CASSDRQARGREKLFF. DNA for the CDR3: TGTGCCAGCAGTGATAGGCAGGCCAGGGGTCGCGAAAAACTGTTTTTT.

The chain employs TRBV28 and TRBJ2-1; D might be TRBD2 (6 bases). The CDR3 extends over 15 amino acids. V was shortened by 8 bases and J by 7 bases, with 21 bases between the two germline ends. CDR1 and CDR2 (germline): MDHEN, SYDVKM. The CDR3 bases are TGTGCCAGCTCCCGGAGGAGGGGTGCTAGGAATGAGCAGTTCTTC. This encodes CASSRRRGARNEQFF.

This chain joins TRBV7-8 and TRBJ2-1; D could derive from TRBD1 or TRBD2 (7 bases each). Germline V gene data show CDR1 as SGHVS and CDR2 as FQNEAQ. Trimming took off 3 bases at V and 8 bases at J, with 17 bases between the two ends. The CDR3 is made up of 15 amino acids. CDR3 protein: CASSFTGAGGDEQFF. In DNA, the CDR3 is TGTGCCAGCAGCTTCACAGGGGCAGGGGGGGATGAGCAGTTCTTC.

The V call is TRBV7-2, the J call TRBJ2-5, with D maybe TRBD1 (5 bases). Trimming stripped 2 bases from V and 4 bases from J, with 11 bases between. Germline-derived CDR1 and CDR2 are SGHTA and FQGNSA. The CDR3 extends over 14 amino acids. The CDR3, as DNA: TGTGCCAGCAGCTTATGGGGCGAGATAGAGACCCAGTACTTC. Its translation: CASSLWGEIETQYF.

The chain uses TRBV9 and TRBJ1-2; 8 bases match TRBD1. The CDR3 runs 13 residues. V lost 7 bases and J lost 8; bases outside the gene matches: 10. CDR1 SGDLS and CDR2 YYNGEE come from the germline V gene. CDR3 protein: CASLGTGPWGYTF. The CDR3 nucleotides read TGTGCCAGCTTAGGGACAGGCCCATGGGGCTACACCTTC.

V is TRBV7-3 and J is TRBJ2-7; D possibly corresponds to TRBD2 (5 bases). Germline V gene data show CDR1 as SGHTA and CDR2 as FQGTGA. V lost 3 bases to trimming and J lost 5 bases, with 5 bases between them. The CDR3 consists of 11 residues. CDR3 protein: CASSLRDEQYF. DNA of the CDR3: TGTGCCAGCAGCTTGAGGGACGAGCAGTACTTC.

This rearrangement joins TRBV28 to TRBJ1-1; 8 nucleotides line up with TRBD1. Trimming removed 3 bases from V and 7 bases from J; junction bases left unmatched: 7. The CDR3 runs 14 residues. Germline V CDR1 and CDR2: MDHEN, SYDVKM. The CDR3: CASSLGTGVVEAFF. The CDR3 nucleotides read TGTGCCAGCAGTTTGGGGACAGGCGTGGTTGAAGCTTTCTTT.

The CDR3 reads CASSKGLNNEQFF. The CDR3 nucleotides read TGTGCCAGTAGTAAGGGACTGAACAATGAGCAGTTCTTC. The V gene is TRBV19, the J gene TRBJ2-1; weak D call: TRBD2 (6 bases). Trimming cost V 4 bases and J 5 bases, with 9 bases left between them. This CDR3 has 13 amino acids. Germline loops: CDR1 LNHDA, CDR2 SQIVND (reference sequence).